This TCR beta chain was captured in a study of T cell responses to AZD1222 COVID-19 vaccine. The J segment lost 0 bases and the V segment lost 3 bases, leaving 5 bases of the junction unmatched. Germline values: CDR1 SGHRS, CDR2 YFSETQ. The CDR3 is 15 amino acids. Study-wide findings and caveats: Among AZD1222 vaccinees, only five or six were seropositive at baseline.

Comments on this clone: Its antigen is unknown.

Generated by immunoSEQ multiplex PCR, the TCRdb table keeps only in-frame clones and is missing some. The sample has over 100,000 clones, more than 65% seen once. This sequence was found in an adult in good health. The specimen was peripheral blood, collected on day 0 of AZD1222 vaccination. V and J are TRBV5-1 and TRBJ2-7, with 8 bases lining up with TRBD1. CDR3 coding DNA: TGCGCCAGCAGCTCGACAGGGGTCTTCTCCTACGAGCAGTACTTC. Protein: CASSSTGVFSYEQYF. Filled out from reference TRBV5-1 and TRBJ2-7, the complete variable domain reads KAGVTQTPRYLIKTRGQQVTLSCSPISGHRSVSWYQQTPGQGLQFLFEYFSETQRNKGNFPGRFSGRQFSNSRSEMNVSTLELGDSALYLCASSSTGVFSYEQYFGPGTRLTVT.